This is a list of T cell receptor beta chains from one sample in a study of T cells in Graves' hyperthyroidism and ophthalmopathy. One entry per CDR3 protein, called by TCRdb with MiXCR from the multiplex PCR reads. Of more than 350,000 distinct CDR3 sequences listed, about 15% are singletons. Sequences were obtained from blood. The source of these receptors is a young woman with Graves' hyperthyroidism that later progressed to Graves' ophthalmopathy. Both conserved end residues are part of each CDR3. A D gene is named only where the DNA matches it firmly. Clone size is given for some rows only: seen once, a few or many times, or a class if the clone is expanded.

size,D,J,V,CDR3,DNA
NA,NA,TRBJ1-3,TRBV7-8,CASSLIGGLPGNTIYF,TGTGCCAGCAGCTTAATCGGGGGCCTTCCTGGAAACACCATATATTTT
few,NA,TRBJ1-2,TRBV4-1,CASSPNDIFNYGYTF,TGCGCCAGCAGCCCCAATGACATTTTTAACTATGGCTACACCTTC
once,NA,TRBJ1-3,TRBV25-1,CASSERPSRRASGNTIYF,TGTGCCAGCAGTGAGAGGCCCAGTCGCAGGGCCTCTGGAAACACCATATATTTT
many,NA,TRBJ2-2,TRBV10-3,CAISEGDSNTGELFF,TGTGCCATCAGTGAGGGGGACTCGAACACCGGGGAGCTGTTTTTT
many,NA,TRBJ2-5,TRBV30,CAWSFTPNQETQYF,TGTGCCTGGAGTTTTACACCGAACCAAGAGACCCAGTACTTC
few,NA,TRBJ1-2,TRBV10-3,CAITPGQGGYGYTF,TGTGCCATCACCCCGGGACAAGGGGGCTATGGCTACACCTTC
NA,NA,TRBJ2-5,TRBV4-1,CASSQDKETQYF,TGCGCCAGCAGCCAAGATAAAGAGACCCAGTACTTC
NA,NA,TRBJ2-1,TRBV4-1,CASSQEYGTHLNEQFF,TGCGCCAGCAGCCAAGAGTACGGGACTCACCTCAATGAGCAGTTCTTC
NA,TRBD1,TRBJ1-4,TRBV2,CASSGRTGFNEKLFF,TGTGCCAGCAGTGGGAGGACAGGGTTCAACGAAAAACTGTTTTTT
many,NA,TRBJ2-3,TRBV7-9,CASSPSVFRIGTDTQYF,TGTGCCAGCAGCCCTAGCGTATTCCGGATAGGCACAGATACGCAGTATTTT
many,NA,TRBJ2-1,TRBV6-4,CASSAGASYNEQFF,TGTGCCAGCAGTGCGGGGGCCAGCTACAATGAGCAGTTCTTC
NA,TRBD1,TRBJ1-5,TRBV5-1,CASRPTGGNQPQHF,TGCGCCAGCAGACCGACAGGGGGCAATCAGCCCCAGCATTTT
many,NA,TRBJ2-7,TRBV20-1,CSARVNRAYEQYF,TGCAGTGCTAGAGTAAACAGGGCCTACGAGCAGTACTTC
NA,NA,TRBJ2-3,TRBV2,CACGAAGASTDTRYF,TGTGCCTGCGGTGCGGCAGGGGCGAGCACAGATACGCGGTATTTT
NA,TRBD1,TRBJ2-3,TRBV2,CASRIQGARSDTQYF,TGTGCCAGCAGAATACAGGGGGCACGATCGGATACGCAGTATTTT
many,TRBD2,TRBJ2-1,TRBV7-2,CASSLGLAGGSYEQFF,TGTGCCAGCAGCTTAGGTCTAGCGGGAGGAAGCTATGAGCAGTTCTTC
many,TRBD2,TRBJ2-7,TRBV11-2,CASSLAGSYEQYF,TGTGCCAGCAGCCTAGCGGGGAGCTACGAGCAGTACTTC
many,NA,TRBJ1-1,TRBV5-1,CASSRAWGRNTEAFF,TGCGCCAGCAGCCGGGCCTGGGGCAGGAACACTGAAGCTTTCTTT
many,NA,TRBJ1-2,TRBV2,CASNPLRDGATYGYTF,TGTGCCAGCAATCCACTGAGGGACGGAGCCACCTATGGCTACACCTTC
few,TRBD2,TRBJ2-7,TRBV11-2,CASSPRGGEEQYF,TGTGCCAGCAGCCCGCGCGGGGGTGAGGAGCAGTACTTC
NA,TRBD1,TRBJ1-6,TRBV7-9,CASSRGQGLNSPLHF,TGTGCCAGCAGCCGCGGACAGGGGCTAAATTCACCCCTCCACTTT
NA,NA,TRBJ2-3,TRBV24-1,CATSDLGVATQYF,TGTGCCACCAGTGATTTAGGGGTGGCTACGCAGTATTTT
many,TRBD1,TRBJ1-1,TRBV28,CATRDRGPLNTEAFF,TGTGCCACCAGAGACAGGGGGCCCCTGAACACTGAAGCTTTCTTT
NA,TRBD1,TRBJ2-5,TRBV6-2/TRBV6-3,CASSERDRQETQYF,TGTGCCAGCAGCGAAAGGGACAGACAAGAGACCCAGTACTTC
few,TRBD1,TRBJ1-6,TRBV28,CASSLWGTGANSPLHF,TGTGCCAGCAGTTTATGGGGAACAGGGGCGAATTCACCCCTCCACTTT
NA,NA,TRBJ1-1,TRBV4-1,CASSPRGFTEAFF,TGCGCCAGCAGCCCCAGGGGATTTACTGAAGCTTTCTTT
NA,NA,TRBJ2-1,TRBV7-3,CASSTCQEASYNEQFF,TGTGCCAGCAGCACTTGTCAAGAGGCTAGCTACAATGAGCAGTTCTTC
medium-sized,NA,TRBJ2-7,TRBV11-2,CASSLSLSRGLKVYEQYF,TGTGCCAGCAGCTTATCCCTCTCGCGGGGACTTAAGGTCTACGAGCAGTACTTC